Below, 27 T cell receptor beta chains from the same sample are listed, as sequenced in a study of shared clonotypes between healthy human individuals. Assay: immunoSEQ multiplex PCR; the TCRdb copy retains only in-frame clones and omits some. This sample has roughly 2 million clones, with roughly 95% found just once. The sequenced material came from naive CD4+ T cells sorted from blood. Indicated subset: CD45RA+ positively selected. These receptors were collected from a man aged 18 to 30 in good health.

The chain links TRBV7-9 to TRBJ2-1; 9 bases line up with TRBD1. Germline lookup yields CDR1 SEHNR and CDR2 FQNEAQ (reference sequence). The CDR3 extends over 15 amino acids. J gave up 8 bases and V 5 bases, and 10 bases lay outside the gene matches. The CDR3 bases are TGTGCCAGCAGCCCCCGGGACAGGGTTAGGGATGAGCAGTTCTTC. As protein: CASSPRDRVRDEQFF.

The V and J genes are TRBV18 and TRBJ1-3; D is unresolved. The germline gives CDR1 KGHSH, CDR2 LQKENI. V was trimmed by 2 bases and J by 0 bases, leaving 11 bases between them. This CDR3 spans 16 amino acids. In DNA, the CDR3 is TGTGCCAGCTCACCATCGGCCCCGAGCTCTGGAAACACCATATATTTT. This sequence encodes CASSPSAPSSGNTIYF.

V gene TRBV5-1 combines with J gene TRBJ2-7; D uncertain. CDR1 SGHRS and CDR2 YFSETQ come from the germline V gene. This CDR3 contains 14 residues. The V end lost 0 bases, the J end lost 2 bases, and 9 bases lay between the germline ends. In nucleotides, the CDR3 is TGCGCCAGCAGCTTGGAGGCGGACCCCTACGAGCAGTACTTC. This gives the protein CASSLEADPYEQYF.

This sequence joins TRBV5-1 and TRBJ2-2; maybe TRBD1 (6 bases). This CDR3 has 17 residues. The ends were cut back, 0 bases at V and 4 bases at J, with 16 bases in the middle. Germline V CDR1 and CDR2: SGHRS, YFSETQ. The CDR3 DNA reads as TGCGCCAGCAGCTTGGCGGACAGTTTAAGCTCCACCGGGGAGCTGTTTTTT. Translation gives CASSLADSLSSTGELFF.

The chain is built from TRBV30 and TRBJ2-5, with TRBD2 matching over 8 bases. V lost 3 bases to trimming and J lost 1 base; unmatched junction nucleotides: 4. Germline values: CDR1 GTSNPN, CDR2 SVGIG (reference sequence). The CDR3 is made up of 14 amino acids. CDR3 nucleotides: TGTGCCTGGAGGTTAGCGGGAAGCCAAGAGACCCAGTACTTC. It translates to CAWRLAGSQETQYF. The full variable domain, with the rest looked up from reference TRBV30 and TRBJ2-5, is SQTIHQWPATLVQPVGSPLSLECTVEGTSNPNLYWYRQAAGRGLQLLFYSVGIGQISSEVPQNLSASRPQDRQFILSSKKLLLSDSGFYLCAWRLAGSQETQYFGPGTRLLVL.

The rearrangement links TRBV7-2 to TRBJ1-3, with D perhaps matching TRBD1 (6 bases). The V end was cut by 5 bases, the J end by 4 bases, with 15 bases between. CDR1 is SGHTA, CDR2 FQGNSA, per germline. The CDR3 spans 15 residues. CDR3 DNA: TGTGCCAGCAGCAGTCGCGTGGGGGCAGGAAACACCATATATTTT. This translates into CASSSRVGAGNTIYF.

This clone was seen just once. This chain connects TRBV30 to TRBJ1-1; 7 bases are a match to TRBD1. Germline-derived CDR1 and CDR2 are GTSNPN and SVGIG (reference sequence). V lost 4 bases to trimming and J lost 1 base; unmatched junction nucleotides: 12. The CDR3 is 16 residues long. DNA of the CDR3: TGTGCCTGGATAGCCCCTTTGGGACAGAAGAACACTGAAGCTTTCTTT. Its translation: CAWIAPLGQKNTEAFF.

This sequence joins TRBV6-6 and TRBJ1-2, with D unclear. Germline loops: CDR1 MNHNY, CDR2 SVGAGI (reference sequence). The CDR3 spans 13 residues. Trimming took 2 bases from V and 6 from J, leaving 10 bases between them. The CDR3 DNA sequence: TGTGCCAGCAGTTACGACAAAATTGATGGCTACACCTTC. Amino acid sequence: CASSYDKIDGYTF.

The genes are TRBV29-1 and TRBJ1-1; unclear D gene. From germline, CDR1 is SQVTM and CDR2 ANQGSEA. The length of the CDR3 is 12 residues. V shed 3 bases and J shed 5 bases, with 10 bases lying between them. The CDR3 spells CSVDNRATEAFF. Here the CDR3 DNA reads TGCAGCGTTGATAACAGAGCGACTGAAGCTTTCTTT.

CDR3 sequence (DNA): TGTGCCAGTTGGGTCCGAGGTCGGGATACGCAGTATTTT. Translated, it gives CASWVRGRDTQYF. The chain employs TRBV28 and TRBJ2-3; D uncertain. The CDR3 is 13 residues long. CDR1 and CDR2 (germline): MDHEN, SYDVKM. V lost 9 bases and J lost 6, with 16 bases in between.

The rearrangement joins TRBV28 to TRBJ1-5; D uncertain. Deletions cut 5 bases from V and 3 bases from J, with 20 bases between. The CDR3 sequence is 17 residues long. Germline CDR1 is MDHEN and CDR2 is SYDVKM. CDR3 loop: CASSPPRAQPDNQPQHF. The CDR3 DNA sequence: TGTGCCAGCAGTCCTCCGAGGGCCCAACCCGACAATCAGCCCCAGCATTTT.

The chain joins TRBV16 to TRBJ2-4; tentatively, D is TRBD1 or TRBD2 (5 bases each). The germline V gene has CDR1 KGHSY and CDR2 FQNENV. Trimming cost V 4 bases and J 6 bases, with 25 bases left between them. CDR3 length: 18 amino acids. This CDR3 reads CASSPPGTWAGLSNIQYF. Written as DNA, the CDR3 is TGTGCCAGCAGCCCGCCTGGGACCTGGGCAGGGCTTTCAAACATTCAGTACTTC.

The rearrangement uses TRBV6-1 and TRBJ2-7; D perhaps matches TRBD1 (6 bases). This CDR3 contains 17 residues. Trimming shortened V by 2 bases and J by 2 bases, and 19 bases separated the two germline ends. Per germline, CDR1 MNHNS and CDR2 SASEGT. Here the CDR3 reads CASSESRTAIPPYEQYF. The CDR3 DNA sequence: TGTGCCAGCAGTGAATCTCGGACAGCCATTCCTCCCTACGAGCAGTACTTC.

Details on this clone: Other DNA sequences of this sample code for an identical CDR3. The chain couples TRBV30 to TRBJ2-5; D gene ambiguous. Germline V gives CDR1 GTSNPN, CDR2 SVGIG (reference sequence). This CDR3 comprises 11 residues. Deletions cut 1 base from V and 2 bases from J, with 2 bases between. CDR3: CAWSAQETQYF. For the CDR3, the DNA is TGTGCCTGGAGTGCGCAAGAGACCCAGTACTTC.

CDR3 DNA: TGTGCCAGTAGCTACAGGGGTTATGGCTACACCTTC. As protein: CASSYRGYGYTF. The rearrangement uses TRBV19 and TRBJ1-2, with 7 bases aligning to TRBD1. The germline V gene has CDR1 LNHDA and CDR2 SQIVND (reference sequence). The V and J ends lost 6 bases and 5 bases, in that order; junction bases with no gene match: 3. The CDR3 extends over 12 amino acids.

CDR3: CASSSGIGNRDLNTEAFF. The DNA of the CDR3 is TGCGCCAGCAGCTCGGGGATCGGGAACAGGGACCTGAACACTGAAGCTTTCTTT. The chain couples TRBV5-1 to TRBJ1-1, with D possibly TRBD1 on 6 matching bases. The ends were cut back, 3 bases at V and 0 bases at J, with 21 bases in the middle. CDR1 SGHRS and CDR2 YFSETQ come from the germline V gene. CDR3 length: 18 residues.

The chain combines TRBV5-1 with TRBJ2-1; 8 bases map to TRBD2. The germline CDR1 and CDR2 sequences are SGHRS and YFSETQ. This CDR3 is 17 amino acids long. Trimming took 3 bases from V and 5 from J; bases not matched to a gene: 13. CDR3 protein: CASSYGLAGGLNNEQFF. Written as DNA, the CDR3 is TGCGCCAGCAGCTACGGCCTGGCGGGGGGCCTAAACAATGAGCAGTTCTTC.

The CDR3 loop is CASSLGGPIQETQYF. CDR3 nucleotide sequence: TGTGCCAGCAGCTTAGGGGGTCCGATCCAAGAGACCCAGTACTTC. The V and J genes are TRBV11-2 and TRBJ2-5, with D unresolved. CDR3 length equals 15 residues. V lost 1 base and J 1 base, leaving 10 bases between the germline ends. The V gene's germline CDR1 is SGHAT and CDR2 FQNNGV.

This chain links TRBV10-1 with TRBJ2-1; 11 bases align to TRBD1. The CDR3 length is 16 residues. CDR1 WNHNN and CDR2 SYGVQD come from the germline V gene (reference sequence). Trimming cost V 3 bases and J 4 bases; bases outside gene matches: 5. The CDR3 sequence: CASSDRDRGIYNEQFF. The CDR3 coding sequence is TGCGCCAGCAGTGATCGGGACAGGGGGATTTACAATGAGCAGTTCTTC.

The rearrangement joins TRBV5-1 to TRBJ2-7, with D possibly called TRBD1 or TRBD2 (5 bases each). The CDR3 sequence is 16 residues long. Deletions cut 4 bases from V and 0 bases from J, with 17 bases between. Germline values: CDR1 SGHRS, CDR2 YFSETQ. CDR3 amino acids: CASSPAGTLNSYEQYF. In DNA form, the CDR3 reads TGCGCCAGCAGCCCGGCAGGGACCTTAAACTCCTACGAGCAGTACTTC.

In its sample, this clone was seen once. V and J are TRBV18 and TRBJ1-1, with D unresolved. Per the germline V gene, CDR1 is KGHSH and CDR2 is LQKENI. Trimming stripped 0 bases from V and 7 bases from J, with 9 bases between. This CDR3 has 13 amino acids. CDR3 DNA sequence: TGTGCCAGCTCACCACCTAACTTCCGTGAAGCTTTCTTT. This translates into CASSPPNFREAFF.

Concerning this clone: At the DNA level, this CDR3 is encoded by other sequences in the same sample as well. V is TRBV10-1 and J is TRBJ1-5; D unclear. CDR1 and CDR2 from the germline V gene are WNHNN and SYGVQD (reference sequence). The V gene lost 4 bases and the J gene lost 3 bases, with 7 bases spanning the gap. CDR3 length: 13 amino acids. The CDR3: CASSAGVNQPQHF. The DNA for the CDR3 is TGCGCCAGCAGTGCCGGGGTCAATCAGCCCCAGCATTTT.

V gene TRBV5-1 combines with J gene TRBJ1-2, with TRBD1 identical over 8 bases. This CDR3 has 17 residues. Germline V gene data show CDR1 as SGHRS and CDR2 as YFSETQ. Losses at the gene ends were 3 bases for V and 3 bases for J; bases not matched to a gene: 13. CDR3 sequence reads: CASSSQGAPAGDYGYTF. In DNA, the CDR3 is TGCGCCAGCAGCTCCCAGGGGGCCCCCGCTGGTGACTATGGCTACACCTTC.

The chain uses TRBV2 and TRBJ1-5; weak D call: TRBD1 (6 bases). Germline V gene sequence: CDR1 SNHLY, CDR2 FYNNEI. V shed 3 bases and J shed 5 bases, with 14 bases lying between them. CDR3 size: 15 residues. The CDR3 DNA follows: TGTGCCAGCAGTGACGAGGGGGAGGGGTATCAGCCCCAGCATTTT. It is translated as CASSDEGEGYQPQHF.

The chain joins TRBV10-3 to TRBJ2-2; TRBD1 matches at 8 bases. Germline loops: CDR1 ENHRY, CDR2 SYGVKD. The V and J ends lost 6 bases and 4 bases, in that order; junction bases with no gene match: 7. The CDR3 has 15 amino acids. The DNA of the CDR3 is TGTGCCATCAGGGAGGACAGGGATTCCACCGGGGAGCTGTTTTTT. Protein sequence: CAIREDRDSTGELFF.

The V and J genes are TRBV6-5 and TRBJ2-5; TRBD2 is a possible D gene (7 bases). The CDR3 extends over 15 amino acids. Germline CDR1 is MNHEY and CDR2 is SVGAGI. V was trimmed by 6 bases and J by 1 base, leaving 15 bases between them. In DNA, the CDR3 is TGTGCCAGCAGCCAGGGGACTAACCCCCAAGAGACCCAGTACTTC. This sequence encodes CASSQGTNPQETQYF.

V usage is TRBV9 and J usage is TRBJ2-7; D unclear. The CDR3 consists of 13 residues. V was cut by 3 bases and J by 2 bases, with 9 bases left in between. CDR1 is SGDLS and CDR2 is YYNGEE in the germline V gene. DNA for the CDR3: TGTGCCAGCAGCGGAGACACTACCTACGAGCAGTACTTC. Translated, it gives CASSGDTTYEQYF.